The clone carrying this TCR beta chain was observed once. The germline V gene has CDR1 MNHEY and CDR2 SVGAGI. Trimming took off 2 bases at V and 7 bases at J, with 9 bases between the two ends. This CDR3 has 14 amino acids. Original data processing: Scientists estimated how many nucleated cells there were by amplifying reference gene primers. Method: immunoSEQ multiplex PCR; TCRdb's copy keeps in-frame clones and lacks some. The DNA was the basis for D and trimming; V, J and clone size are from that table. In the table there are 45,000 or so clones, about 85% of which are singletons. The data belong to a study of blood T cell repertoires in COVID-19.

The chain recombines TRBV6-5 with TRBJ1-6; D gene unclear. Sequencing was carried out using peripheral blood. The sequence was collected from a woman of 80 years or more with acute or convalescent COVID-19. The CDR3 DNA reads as TGTGCCAGCAGTTACGAAGAGAGGAATTCACCCCTCCACTTT. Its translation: CASSYEERNSPLHF.